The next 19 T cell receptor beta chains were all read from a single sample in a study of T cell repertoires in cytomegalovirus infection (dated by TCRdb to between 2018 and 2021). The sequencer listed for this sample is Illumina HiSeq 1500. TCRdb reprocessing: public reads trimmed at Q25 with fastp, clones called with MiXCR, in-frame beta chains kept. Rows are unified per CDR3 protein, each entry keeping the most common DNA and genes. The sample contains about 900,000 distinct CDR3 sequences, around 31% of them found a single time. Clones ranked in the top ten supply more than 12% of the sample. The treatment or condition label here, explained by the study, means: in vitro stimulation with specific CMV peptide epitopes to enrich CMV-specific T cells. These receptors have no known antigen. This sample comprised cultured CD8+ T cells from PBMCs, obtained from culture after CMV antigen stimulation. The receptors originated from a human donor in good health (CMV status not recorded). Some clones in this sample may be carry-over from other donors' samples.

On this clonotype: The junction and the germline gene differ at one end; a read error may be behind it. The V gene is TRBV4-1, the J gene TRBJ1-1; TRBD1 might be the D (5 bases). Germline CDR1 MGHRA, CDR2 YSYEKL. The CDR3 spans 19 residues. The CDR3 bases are TGCGCCAGCATCCAACCCTACCTTGTAAGACAGTCCCAGAACACTGAAGCTTTCTTT. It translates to CASIQPYLVRQSQNTEAFF.

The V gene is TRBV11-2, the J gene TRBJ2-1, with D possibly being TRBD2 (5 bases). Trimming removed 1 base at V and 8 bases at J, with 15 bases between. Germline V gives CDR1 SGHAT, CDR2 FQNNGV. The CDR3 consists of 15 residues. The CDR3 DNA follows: TGTGCCAGCAGCTTAGTTGCTAGCCGGTCGGATGAGCAGTTCTTC. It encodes CASSLVASRSDEQFF. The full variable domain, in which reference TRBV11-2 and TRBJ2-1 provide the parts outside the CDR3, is EAGVAQSPRYKIIEKRQSVAFWCNPISGHATLYWYQQILGQGPKLLIQFQNNGVVDDSQLPKDRFSAERLKGVDSTLKIQPAKLEDSAVYLCASSLVASRSDEQFFGPGTRLTVL.

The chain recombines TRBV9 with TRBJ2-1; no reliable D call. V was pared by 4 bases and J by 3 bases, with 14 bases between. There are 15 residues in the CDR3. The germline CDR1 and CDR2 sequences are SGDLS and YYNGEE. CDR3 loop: CASSLRSSYYNEQFF. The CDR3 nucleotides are TGTGCCAGCAGCCTAAGGAGTTCTTACTACAATGAGCAGTTCTTC.

CDR3 region: CASSLIGTYNEQFF. The CDR3 coding sequence is TGTGCCAGCAGTTTAATCGGCACCTACAATGAGCAGTTCTTC. This chain joins TRBV27 and TRBJ2-1; D is uncertain. Germline V gene lookup returns CDR1 MNHEY and CDR2 SMNVEV (reference sequence). V was cut by 2 bases and J by 2 bases, with 7 bases left in between. The CDR3 sequence is 14 residues long.

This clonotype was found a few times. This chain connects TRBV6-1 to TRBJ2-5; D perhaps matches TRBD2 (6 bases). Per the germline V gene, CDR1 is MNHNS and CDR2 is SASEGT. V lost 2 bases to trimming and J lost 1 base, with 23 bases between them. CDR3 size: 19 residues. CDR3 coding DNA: TGTGCCAGCAGTGAAAGGAAGGTCGGGGCGGGGCTACCCCAAGAGACCCAGTACTTC. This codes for CASSERKVGAGLPQETQYF.

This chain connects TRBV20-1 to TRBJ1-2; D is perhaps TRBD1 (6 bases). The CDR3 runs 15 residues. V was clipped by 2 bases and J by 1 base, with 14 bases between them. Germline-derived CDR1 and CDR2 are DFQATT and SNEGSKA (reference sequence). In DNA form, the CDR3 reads TGCAGTGCTAGACTCCGGGACATCAATAACTATGGCTACACCTTC. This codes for CSARLRDINNYGYTF.

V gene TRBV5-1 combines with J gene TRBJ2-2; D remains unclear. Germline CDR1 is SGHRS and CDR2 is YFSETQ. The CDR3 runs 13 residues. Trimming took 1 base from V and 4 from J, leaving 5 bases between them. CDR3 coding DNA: TGCGCCAGCAGCTTGTTAACCACCGGGGAGCTGTTTTTT. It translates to CASSLLTTGELFF.

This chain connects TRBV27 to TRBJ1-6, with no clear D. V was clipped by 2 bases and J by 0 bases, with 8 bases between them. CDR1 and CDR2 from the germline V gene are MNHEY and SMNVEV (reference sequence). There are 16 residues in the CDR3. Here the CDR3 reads CASSLDQSSYNSPLHF. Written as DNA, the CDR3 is TGTGCCAGCAGTTTAGACCAGAGCTCCTATAATTCACCCCTCCACTTT.

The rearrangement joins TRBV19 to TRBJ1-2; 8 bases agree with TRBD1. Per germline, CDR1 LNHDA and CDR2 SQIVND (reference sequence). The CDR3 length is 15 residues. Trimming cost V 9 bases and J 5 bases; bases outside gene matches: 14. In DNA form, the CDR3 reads TGTGCCAGCTGGGACAGGTCCCCTCACCGTTATGGCTACACCTTC. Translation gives CASWDRSPHRYGYTF.

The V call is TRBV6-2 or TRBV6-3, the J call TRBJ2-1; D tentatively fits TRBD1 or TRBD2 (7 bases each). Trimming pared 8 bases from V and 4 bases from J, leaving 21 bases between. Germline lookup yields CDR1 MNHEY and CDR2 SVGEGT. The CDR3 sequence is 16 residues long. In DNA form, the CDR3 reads TGTGCCAGCTCCTACCCCCAGGGGGGGGAGTACAATGAGCAGTTCTTC. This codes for CASSYPQGGEYNEQFF.

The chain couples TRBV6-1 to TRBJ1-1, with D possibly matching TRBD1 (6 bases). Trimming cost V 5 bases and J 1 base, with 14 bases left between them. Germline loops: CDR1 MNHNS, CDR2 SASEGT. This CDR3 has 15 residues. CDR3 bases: TGTGCCAGCAGTCAAGGGAGGGGGTGGAACACTGAAGCTTTCTTT. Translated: CASSQGRGWNTEAFF.

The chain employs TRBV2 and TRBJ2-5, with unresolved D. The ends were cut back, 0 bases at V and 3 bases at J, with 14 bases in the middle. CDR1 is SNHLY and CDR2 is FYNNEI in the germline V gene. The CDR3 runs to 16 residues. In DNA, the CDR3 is TGTGCCAGCAGTGAAGCTTCGACTTGGGCGGAAGAGACCCAGTACTTC. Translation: CASSEASTWAEETQYF.

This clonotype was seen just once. The CDR3 bases are TGTGCCAGTAGTAGCCGACAGCTATTGAACACTGAAGCTTTCTTT. Its protein product is CASSSRQLLNTEAFF. This rearrangement joins TRBV19 to TRBJ1-1; TRBD1 is a possible D gene (5 bases). Germline V gives CDR1 LNHDA, CDR2 SQIVND (reference sequence). V was cut by 4 bases and J by 0 bases, with 12 bases left in between. This CDR3 contains 15 residues.

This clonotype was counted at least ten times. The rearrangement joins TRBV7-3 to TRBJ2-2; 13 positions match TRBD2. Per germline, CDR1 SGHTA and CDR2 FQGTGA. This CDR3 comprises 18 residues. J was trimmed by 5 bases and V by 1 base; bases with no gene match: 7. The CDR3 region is CASSLRTSGGPATGELFF. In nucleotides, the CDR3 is TGTGCCAGCAGCTTAAGGACTAGCGGGGGCCCGGCTACCGGGGAGCTGTTTTTT.

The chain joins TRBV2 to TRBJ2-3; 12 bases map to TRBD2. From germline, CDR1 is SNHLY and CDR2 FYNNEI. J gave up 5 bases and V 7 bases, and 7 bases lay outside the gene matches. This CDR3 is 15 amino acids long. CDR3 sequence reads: CASNPSGGAVDTQYF. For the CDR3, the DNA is TGTGCCAGCAACCCTAGCGGGGGGGCCGTAGATACGCAGTATTTT.

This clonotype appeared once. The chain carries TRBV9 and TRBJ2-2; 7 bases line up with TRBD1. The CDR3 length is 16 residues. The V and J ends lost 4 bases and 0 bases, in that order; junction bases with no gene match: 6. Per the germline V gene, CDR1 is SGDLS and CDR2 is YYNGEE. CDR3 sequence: CASSINRGANTGELFF. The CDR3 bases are TGTGCCAGCAGCATTAACAGGGGCGCGAACACCGGGGAGCTGTTTTTT.

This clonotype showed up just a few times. In DNA form, the CDR3 reads TGTGCCACCTGGGAGGGGGGGGGCTACAATGAGCAGTTCTTC. The encoded protein is CATWEGGGYNEQFF. This rearrangement joins TRBV6-1 to TRBJ2-1; weak D call: TRBD2 (7 bases). Deletions cut 10 bases from V and 3 bases from J, with 16 bases between. The CDR3 runs 14 residues. Germline CDR1 is MNHNS and CDR2 is SASEGT.

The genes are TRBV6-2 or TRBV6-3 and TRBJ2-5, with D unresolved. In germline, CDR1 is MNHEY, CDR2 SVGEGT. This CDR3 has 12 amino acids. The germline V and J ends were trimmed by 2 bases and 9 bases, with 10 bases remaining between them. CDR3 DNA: TGTGCCAGCAGTTACAAGGACGTTGCCCAGTACTTC. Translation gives CASSYKDVAQYF.

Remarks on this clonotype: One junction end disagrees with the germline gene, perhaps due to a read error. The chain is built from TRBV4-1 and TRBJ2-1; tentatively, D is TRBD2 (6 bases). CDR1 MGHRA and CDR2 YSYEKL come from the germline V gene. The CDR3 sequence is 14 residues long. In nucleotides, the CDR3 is TGCGCCAGCTGCCAAGCGGGCCAGGACAATGAGCAGTTCTTC. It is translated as CASCQAGQDNEQFF.